Listed below are T cell receptor beta chains from one sample, sequenced in a study of shared clonotypes between healthy human individuals. Produced via immunoSEQ multiplex PCR; TCRdb's table is partial and in-frame only. The sample yields about 1.9 million clones, 80% to 95% seen once. The material sequenced was naive CD8+ T cells from PBMCs. The source of these receptors is a man aged 18-30 years in good health. Some clones in this sample may be carry-over from other donors' samples. The CDR3 runs from the conserved cysteine through the conserved F or W.

v_gene: TRBV5-1; j_gene: TRBJ2-1; CDR3aa: CASSSSGDSYNEQFF
v_gene: TRBV2; j_gene: TRBJ2-1; CDR3aa: CASRHITGTGLGNEQFF
v_gene: TRBV2; j_gene: TRBJ2-7; CDR3aa: CASSEALGSSYEQYF
v_gene: TRBV27; j_gene: TRBJ2-1; CDR3aa: CASSLQRPTQGGYNEQFF
v_gene: TRBV28; j_gene: TRBJ2-1; CDR3aa: CASSPGVSYNEQFF
v_gene: TRBV6-1; j_gene: TRBJ2-1; CDR3aa: CASRIIAGVVNEQFF
v_gene: TRBV7-9; j_gene: TRBJ2-7; CDR3aa: CASSGGLAGEIWEQYF
v_gene: TRBV7-2; j_gene: TRBJ2-7; CDR3aa: CASSSAPQSLPTEQYF
v_gene: TRBV10-2; j_gene: TRBJ1-2; CDR3aa: CASSASYEGNGYTF
v_gene: TRBV7-8; j_gene: TRBJ1-2; CDR3aa: CASSLFRNYGYTF
v_gene: TRBV7-9; j_gene: TRBJ2-1; CDR3aa: CATPGQGLNEQFF
v_gene: TRBV27; j_gene: TRBJ1-1; CDR3aa: CASSRLRDTEAFF
v_gene: TRBV14; j_gene: TRBJ2-7; CDR3aa: CASSPLGQGKTIYEQYF
v_gene: TRBV7-9; j_gene: TRBJ1-1; CDR3aa: CASSFPGTEAFF
v_gene: TRBV5-1; j_gene: TRBJ2-3; CDR3aa: CASSLVGSGIFTDTQYF
v_gene: TRBV2; j_gene: TRBJ2-7; CDR3aa: CASSEAAGIIYEQYF
v_gene: TRBV30; j_gene: TRBJ2-7; CDR3aa: CAWSQQGGVSSYEQYF
v_gene: TRBV9; j_gene: TRBJ2-1; CDR3aa: CASSVAGPSSYNEQFF
v_gene: TRBV4-2; j_gene: TRBJ2-2; CDR3aa: CASSQEEWRETSTGELFF
v_gene: TRBV28; j_gene: TRBJ1-1; CDR3aa: CASSLSWRSEAFF
v_gene: TRBV9; j_gene: TRBJ2-5; CDR3aa: CASSPTNSGSMNEQYF
v_gene: TRBV27; j_gene: TRBJ1-1; CDR3aa: CASSLSFSGLNTEAFF
v_gene: TRBV28; j_gene: TRBJ2-1; CDR3aa: CASSLGSSESSYNEQFF
v_gene: TRBV7-3; j_gene: TRBJ2-5; CDR3aa: CASSSGLAGGGGETQYF
v_gene: TRBV29-1; j_gene: TRBJ2-7; CDR3aa: CSVRLAGGAGEQYF
v_gene: TRBV7-8; j_gene: TRBJ1-1; CDR3aa: CASSRNVREASEAFF
v_gene: TRBV5-1; j_gene: TRBJ2-7; CDR3aa: CASSWGEGYEQYF
v_gene: TRBV7-9; j_gene: TRBJ2-1; CDR3aa: CASSHGIPEQFF
v_gene: TRBV4-3; j_gene: TRBJ2-7; CDR3aa: CASSPIQGSEHYEQYF
v_gene: TRBV6-6; j_gene: TRBJ2-7; CDR3aa: CASSYSESYEQYF
v_gene: TRBV7-2; j_gene: TRBJ2-3; CDR3aa: CATRTDTQYF
v_gene: TRBV19; j_gene: TRBJ2-1; CDR3aa: CASSPSTPQNEQFF
v_gene: TRBV27; j_gene: TRBJ2-3; CDR3aa: CASSFVGSTDTQYF
v_gene: TRBV7-2; j_gene: TRBJ2-5; CDR3aa: CASSRTPGLAGETQYF
v_gene: TRBV9; j_gene: TRBJ1-1; CDR3aa: CASSVDMGRNTEAFF
v_gene: TRBV29-1; j_gene: TRBJ2-1; CDR3aa: CSVAASGYQQFF
v_gene: TRBV27; j_gene: TRBJ2-2; CDR3aa: CATFNTGELFF
v_gene: TRBV28; j_gene: TRBJ2-7; CDR3aa: CASSLSPESRGADEQYF
v_gene: TRBV6-5; j_gene: TRBJ1-1; CDR3aa: CASSYSGQAGTEAFF
v_gene: TRBV5-6; j_gene: TRBJ1-6; CDR3aa: CASNGGAGNSPLHF
v_gene: TRBV29-1; j_gene: TRBJ1-2; CDR3aa: CSVRGPDYGYTF
v_gene: TRBV12-5; j_gene: TRBJ2-5; CDR3aa: CASGLVRGAGWEQETQYF
v_gene: TRBV10-3; j_gene: TRBJ1-1; CDR3aa: CAISEPGQGNTEAFF
v_gene: TRBV28; j_gene: TRBJ2-3; CDR3aa: CASSLGDVPTDTQYF
v_gene: TRBV6-5; j_gene: TRBJ1-1; CDR3aa: CASSYGVGAEAFF
v_gene: TRBV21-1; j_gene: TRBJ2-6; CDR3aa: CASSKDGSSGANVLTF
v_gene: TRBV20-1; j_gene: TRBJ2-7; CDR3aa: CSAAPFEQYF
v_gene: TRBV28; j_gene: TRBJ1-4; CDR3aa: CASSLFAQQKLFF
v_gene: TRBV7-9; j_gene: TRBJ2-3; CDR3aa: CASSLDTDTQYF
v_gene: TRBV2; j_gene: TRBJ2-1; CDR3aa: CASRPGGEDNEQFF
v_gene: TRBV2; j_gene: TRBJ2-1; CDR3aa: CASSEAPWTEQFF
v_gene: TRBV13; j_gene: TRBJ2-1; CDR3aa: CASSLESSGFYNEQFF
v_gene: TRBV19; j_gene: TRBJ2-3; CDR3aa: CASSTKWTSISTDTQYF
v_gene: TRBV7-2; j_gene: TRBJ1-5; CDR3aa: CASSVWTGANQPQHF
v_gene: TRBV9; j_gene: TRBJ2-2; CDR3aa: CASSASGVGGELFF